The rows below give T cell receptor beta chains drawn from one sample of a study of human T cells and chemical hapten exposure. Using its own MiXCR run on the RACE reads, TCRdb lists one record per CDR3 protein. In the table there are roughly 250,000 distinct CDR3 sequences, around 9.3% of which are singletons. This specimen consisted of whole blood, obtained in connection with sensitization to the hapten diphenylcyclopropenone (DPC). The receptors come from a middle-aged woman with alopecia areata. Some clones in this sample may be carry-over from other donors' samples. CDR3s include the opening cysteine and the closing phenylalanine or tryptophan. D genes are given only for firm matches. Clone size is not always given. Where it is, it says once, few, many or a class for expanded clones.

j_gene | abundance | v_gene | d_gene | CDR3nt | CDR3aa
TRBJ2-7 | few | TRBV6-5 | . | TGTGCCAGCAGCATACTGGGGGGCTACGAGCAGTACTTC | CASSILGGYEQYF
TRBJ2-1 | . | TRBV7-9 | . | TGTGCCAGCAGCTTAGATGGGAACCGTTGGGTGCAGTTCTTC | CASSLDGNRWVQFF
TRBJ1-3 | many | TRBV6-5 | . | TGTGCCAGCAGTCCCAGCCTAAACACCATATATTTT | CASSPSLNTIYF
TRBJ2-5 | few | TRBV7-9 | . | TGTGCCAGCAGCCGGGACGGCCAAGAGACCCAGTACTTC | CASSRDGQETQYF
TRBJ1-4 | few | TRBV6-1 | . | TGTGCCAGCAGTGTCCGGGGGTCAAAACTGTTTTTT | CASSVRGSKLFF
TRBJ2-7 | few | TRBV7-9 | . | TGTGCCAGCAGCAGTTCCCGGCAGACAGAGGGCGAGCAGTACTTC | CASSSSRQTEGEQYF
TRBJ2-1 | once | TRBV5-1 | . | TGCGCCAGCAGCTTGGGGGCGACAGTCTCCTACGAGCAGTTCTTC | CASSLGATVSYEQFF
TRBJ2-2 | few | TRBV5-1 | . | TGCGCCAGCAGCCCCGCGGTTGGTGGGTTCACCGGGGAGCTGTTTTTT | CASSPAVGGFTGELFF
TRBJ2-7 | . | TRBV9 | TRBD2 | TGTGCCAGCAGCCCACTGGCTAGCGGGAGCTACGAGCAGTACTTC | CASSPLASGSYEQYF
TRBJ2-5 | many | TRBV29-1 | TRBD1 | TGCAGCGTTGAACCAGGGGGAGAGACCCAGTACTTC | CSVEPGGETQYF
TRBJ2-3 | many | TRBV29-1 | TRBD2 | TGCAGCGTTGCAGCCACCGGGGGGACAGATACGCAGTATTTT | CSVAATGGTDTQYF
TRBJ2-4 | few | TRBV6-5 | . | TGTGCCAGCAGTTCCGCCATAGAAAACATTCAGTACTTC | CASSSAIENIQYF
TRBJ2-7 | few | TRBV28 | . | TGTGCCAGCAGTTCGGTTGGCCTTGCGTACGAGCAGTACTTC | CASSSVGLAYEQYF
TRBJ2-1 | few | TRBV7-2 | TRBD2 | TGTGCCAGCAGCTTAGCAGGGGCTAGCGGGAAGCATGAGCAGTTCTTC | CASSLAGASGKHEQFF
TRBJ2-7 | many | TRBV5-1 | . | TGCGCCAGCAGCTTGGGGGGGCACGAGCAGTACTTC | CASSLGGHEQYF
TRBJ2-7 | . | TRBV5-1 | TRBD2 | TGCGCCAGCTCCACTAGCGGGGGACCCTACGAGCAGTACTTC | CASSTSGGPYEQYF
TRBJ1-1 | few | TRBV7-9 | TRBD1 | TGTGCCAGCAGCTTAGAGGGACAGGAGACTGAAGCTTTCTTT | CASSLEGQETEAFF
TRBJ2-7 | many | TRBV28 | TRBD1 | TGTGCCAGCAGCCTCGGACAGGGCTTCTACGAGCAGTACTTC | CASSLGQGFYEQYF
TRBJ2-1 | few | TRBV9 | TRBD2 | TGTGCCAGCAGCTCGCAGGGACTAGCCAATGAGCAGTTCTTC | CASSSQGLANEQFF
TRBJ1-3 | many | TRBV28 | TRBD1 | TGTGCCAGCAGTGGTAGGGGGCGCGCGGGCGGAAACACCATATATTTT | CASSGRGRAGGNTIYF
TRBJ2-1 | . | TRBV11-3 | . | TGTGCCAGCAGCCCCACCCCTGGAGAGCAGTTCTTC | CASSPTPGEQFF
TRBJ2-1 | few | TRBV5-4 | TRBD2 | TGTGCCAGCAGCCCTAGCGGGGATCCCTACAATGAGCAGTTCTTC | CASSPSGDPYNEQFF